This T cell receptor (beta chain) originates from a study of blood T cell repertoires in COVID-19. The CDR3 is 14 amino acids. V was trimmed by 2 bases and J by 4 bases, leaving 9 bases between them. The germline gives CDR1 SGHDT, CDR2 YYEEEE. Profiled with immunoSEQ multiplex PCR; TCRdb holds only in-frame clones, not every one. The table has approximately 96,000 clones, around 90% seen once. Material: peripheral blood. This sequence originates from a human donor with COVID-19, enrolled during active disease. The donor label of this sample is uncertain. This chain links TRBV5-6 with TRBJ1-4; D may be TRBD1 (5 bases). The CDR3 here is CASSLAGFNEKLFF. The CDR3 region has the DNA TGTGCCAGCAGCTTAGCAGGGTTTAATGAAAAACTGTTTTTT.